This T cell receptor (beta chain) was sequenced in a study of long-term antiretroviral therapy in people with HIV. Overall study findings and caveats: CDR3 length ranges were narrower in HIV repertoires than in controls. Transplant-donor-level diversity was not reached after ART, though diversity increased.

A v3.0 immunoSEQ assay was performed at survey level. Each sample aimed for about 35,000-50,000 sequenced T-cell genomes. Clones were read by immunoSEQ multiplex PCR, and TCRdb kept only the in-frame ones, dropping some. This table holds under 45,000 clones, about 90% found once. V was cut by 0 bases and J by 4 bases, with 13 bases left in between. Germline V lookup: CDR1 GTSNPN, CDR2 SVGIG (reference sequence). The CDR3 extends over 15 amino acids. About this clone itself: The antigen is unknown.

This sequence joins TRBV30 and TRBJ1-3, with TRBD1 as a possible D gene (5 bases). This sequence was found in a woman in her forties or fifties with HIV. The sequencing here drew on unsorted PBMCs, taken 1.2 years after starting antiretroviral therapy. The CDR3 region is CAWSVFQGPGNTIYF. In DNA form, the CDR3 reads TGTGCCTGGAGTGTATTTCAGGGACCGGGAAACACCATATATTTT.